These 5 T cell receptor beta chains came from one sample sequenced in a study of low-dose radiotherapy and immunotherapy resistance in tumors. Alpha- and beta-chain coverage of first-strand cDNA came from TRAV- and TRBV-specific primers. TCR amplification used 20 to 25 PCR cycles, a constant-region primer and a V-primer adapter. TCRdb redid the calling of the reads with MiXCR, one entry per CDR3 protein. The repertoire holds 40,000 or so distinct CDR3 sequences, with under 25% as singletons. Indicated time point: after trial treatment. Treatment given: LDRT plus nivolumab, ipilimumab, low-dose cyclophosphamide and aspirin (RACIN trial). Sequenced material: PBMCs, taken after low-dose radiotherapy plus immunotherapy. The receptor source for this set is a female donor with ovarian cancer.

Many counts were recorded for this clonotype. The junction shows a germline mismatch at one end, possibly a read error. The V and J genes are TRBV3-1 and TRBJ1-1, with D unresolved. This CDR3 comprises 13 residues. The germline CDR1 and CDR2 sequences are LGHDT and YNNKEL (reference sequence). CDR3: CASSQAMNTEAFF. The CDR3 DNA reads TGTGCCAGCAGTCAAGCAATGAACACTGAAGCTTTCTTT.

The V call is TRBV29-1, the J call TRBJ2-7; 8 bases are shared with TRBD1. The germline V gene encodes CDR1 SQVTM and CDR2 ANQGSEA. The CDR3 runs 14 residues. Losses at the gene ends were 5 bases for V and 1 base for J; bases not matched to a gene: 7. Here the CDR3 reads CSVLGTGRSYEQYF. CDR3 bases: TGCAGCGTTTTAGGGACAGGACGTTCCTACGAGCAGTACTTC.

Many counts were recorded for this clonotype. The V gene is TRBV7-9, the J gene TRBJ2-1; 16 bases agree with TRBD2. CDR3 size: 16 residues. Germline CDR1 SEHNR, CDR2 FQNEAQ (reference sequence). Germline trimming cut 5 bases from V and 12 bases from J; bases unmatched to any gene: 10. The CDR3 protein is CASSPPGLAGGLGQFF. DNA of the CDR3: TGTGCCAGCAGCCCCCCGGGACTAGCGGGGGGGTTAGGGCAGTTCTTC.

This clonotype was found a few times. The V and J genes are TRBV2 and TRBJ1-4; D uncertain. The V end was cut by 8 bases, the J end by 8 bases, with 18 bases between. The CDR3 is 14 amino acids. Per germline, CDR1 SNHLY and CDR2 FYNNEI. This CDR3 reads CASSRGWGDEKLFF. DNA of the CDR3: TGTGCCAGCTCCCGAGGCTGGGGAGACGAAAAACTGTTTTTT. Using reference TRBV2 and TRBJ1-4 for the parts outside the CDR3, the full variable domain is EPEVTQTPSHQVTQMGQEVILRCVPISNHLYFYWYRQILGQKVEFLVSFYNNEISEKSEIFDDQFSVERPDGSNFTLKIRSTKLEDSAMYFCASSRGWGDEKLFFGSGTQLSVL.

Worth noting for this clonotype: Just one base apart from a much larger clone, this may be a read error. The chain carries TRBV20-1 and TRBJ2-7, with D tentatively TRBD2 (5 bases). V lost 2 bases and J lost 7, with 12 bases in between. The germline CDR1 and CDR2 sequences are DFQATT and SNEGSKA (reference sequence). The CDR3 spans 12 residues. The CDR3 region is CSARSGDNEQYF. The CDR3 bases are TGCAGTGCTAGAAGCGGAGACAATGAGCAGTACTTC.